This T cell receptor beta chain derives from a study of T cell changes during pregnancy in multiple sclerosis. This clone came up once. The ends were cut back, 6 bases at V and 6 bases at J, with 11 bases in the middle. CDR1 is MRHNA, CDR2 SNTAGT, per germline. The CDR3 is 13 amino acids. The protocol was immunoSEQ multiplex PCR, while the TCRdb copy is restricted to in-frame clones and leaves out a portion. The sample carries tens of thousands of clones, 75% to 95% recorded once. The sequences come from CD8+ T cells from peripheral blood mononuclear cells, collected before pregnancy. The receptor was derived from a female donor with multiple sclerosis, enrolled in a pregnancy study. The genes are TRBV6-4 and TRBJ2-2; TRBD1 might be the D (6 bases). The CDR3 protein is CASSAGQPGELFF. CDR3 nucleotide sequence: TGTGCCAGCAGCGCTGGACAGCCCGGGGAGCTGTTTTTT.